The clone carrying this TCR beta chain has more than one count but fewer than ten. Its antigen is currently unknown. These data originate in a study of regulatory T cells in long-lasting Graves disease. Study-wide results and caveats: Peripheral blood, not thyroid tissue, was the sole material studied.

CDR3 regions were amplified by Arm-PCR using iRepertoire HTBI primers to build TCR beta libraries. Each CDR3 protein gets one entry after TCRdb re-called the multiplex PCR reads with MiXCR. The sample has about 400,000 distinct CDR3 sequences, around 15% seen once. The CDR3 is 13 residues long. Germline CDR1 DFQATT, CDR2 SNEGSKA (reference sequence). V lost 3 bases, J lost 5 bases, and 10 bases lay in between. Time point indicated: newly diagnosed GD, antithyroid drugs for less than 3 months. After RNA was extracted from PBMCs, the TCR library was made from it. The data also belong to a second study, concerning T cells in Graves' hyperthyroidism and ophthalmopathy.

V gene TRBV20-1 combines with J gene TRBJ1-4; no firm D call. The receptor comes from a young woman with Graves disease. Sequenced here: peripheral blood mononuclear cells (PBMCs), sampled at new diagnosis, from a patient treated with antithyroid drugs. CDR3 bases: TGCAGTGCTAGCGAGGTCGCAAATGAAAAACTGTTTTTT. Its protein is CSASEVANEKLFF.